This T cell receptor beta chain was documented in a study of early T cells in non-severe SARS-CoV-2 infection (dated by TCRdb to the early 2020s). Regarding the complete study: TCR sequencing used bulk RNA from unsorted whole blood, so alpha and beta chains could not be paired.

Libraries were built with 5' RACE. The instrument given in TCRdb is NextSeq 500. To correct for sequencing error and PCR bias, the TCR library protocol tagged individual cDNA molecules with unique molecular identifiers. Both TCR alpha and beta chains were sequenced, and tight co-correlation was observed between alpha and beta sequence abundances in each sample. As for the original processing: Decombinator V4 was used to annotate TCR sequences for V gene, J gene and CDR3. Expanded TCRs were defined as changing significantly between any two time points under a Poisson model with p below 0.0001. Abundances of TCRs were expressed as counts per million after normalisation to the total number of TCRs sequenced in each sample. MAIT TCRs were defined by TRAV1-2 paired with TRAJ12, TRAJ20 or TRAJ33, and iNKT TCRs by TRAV10 paired with TRAJ18. VDJdb, accessed 1 November 2021, was searched for CMV, EBV and SARS-CoV-2 annotated TCRs, with TCRs annotated for multiple antigens excluded. TCRdb cleaned the public reads at Q25 with fastp, built clones with MiXCR and kept in-frame beta chains. Merged by CDR3 protein, the rows form single entries marked with the most common genes and DNA. The V and J calls shown here were made by TCRdb, not taken from the authors' results. The sample table lists around 75,000 distinct CDR3 sequences, under 9.5% of them with a count of one. Of the sample, less than 6.5% falls within the top ten clones.

What the work shows at the level of the full study, not this receptor alone: VDJdb matching was skewed toward anti-spike CD8 responses, so virus-specific expansions were likely underestimated and private and CD4 specificities were missed.

Many counts were recorded for this clonotype. This clone's antigen is unknown. Base quality data are lacking; no much larger clone is found one base away. Relative to germline, V is missing 1 base and J is missing 0 bases, with 11 bases of the junction outside any gene match. The CDR3 numbers 18 residues from cysteine through phenylalanine. CDR3 DNA only is kept here, 54 bases in frame from base 1. The germline V gene sets CDR1 to SGDLS and CDR2 to YYNGEE. This was a case-control study nested in a cohort of healthcare workers in London, UK, who had nasopharyngeal swab PCR tests and blood samples taken every week. Between 23 and 31 March 2020, the week of the UK lockdown, healthcare workers were enrolled and then followed up weekly for as long as 16 weeks.

This clonotype originated in an adult who was a healthcare worker with PCR-confirmed SARS-CoV-2 infection or an uninfected control (not recorded which). The sequence joins TRBV9 to TRBJ2-3; the junction holds 7 bases that match TRBD2. Material for sequencing was whole blood. The DNA sequence follows: TGTGCCAGCAGCGTATCGCCTACGGGAGGTAGGAGCACAGATACGCAGTATTTT. Translated, this gives CASSVSPTGGRSTDTQYF.